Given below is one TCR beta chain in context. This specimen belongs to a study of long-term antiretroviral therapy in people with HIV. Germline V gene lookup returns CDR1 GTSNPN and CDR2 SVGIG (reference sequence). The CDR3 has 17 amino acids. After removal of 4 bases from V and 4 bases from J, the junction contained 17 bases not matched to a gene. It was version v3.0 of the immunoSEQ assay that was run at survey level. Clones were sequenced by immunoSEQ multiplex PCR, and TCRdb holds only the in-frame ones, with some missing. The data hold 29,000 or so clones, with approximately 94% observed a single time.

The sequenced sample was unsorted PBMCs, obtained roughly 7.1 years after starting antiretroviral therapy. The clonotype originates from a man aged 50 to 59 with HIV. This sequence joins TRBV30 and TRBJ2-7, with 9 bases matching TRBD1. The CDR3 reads CAWTPSFWGQGLYEQYF. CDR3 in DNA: TGTGCCTGGACTCCTAGTTTTTGGGGACAGGGTTTATACGAGCAGTACTTC.